The rows below give T cell receptor beta chains drawn from one sample of a study of blood T cell repertoires in COVID-19. Some clones are missing from TCRdb's copy, which holds only in-frame ones; the method was immunoSEQ multiplex PCR. The sample consists of approximately 320,000 clones, 85% of them appearing once. Sequencing input: peripheral blood. The receptor set was obtained from a human donor in a cohort sampled during active COVID-19. CDR3s include the opening cysteine and the closing phenylalanine or tryptophan. A D gene is named only where the DNA matches it firmly. Clone sizes are given selectively: once, few, many, or a class where the clone is expanded.

v_gene: TRBV10-1
j_gene: TRBJ2-1
abundance: once
d_gene: NA
CDR3nt: TGCGCCAGCAGTGAGTCGAGACACGAGCAGTTCTTC
CDR3aa: CASSESRHEQFF

v_gene: TRBV19
j_gene: TRBJ1-2
abundance: NA
d_gene: TRBD1
CDR3nt: TGTGCCAGTAACCCGGGACAGGGGGGCTATGGCTACACCTTC
CDR3aa: CASNPGQGGYGYTF

v_gene: TRBV4-2
j_gene: TRBJ1-1
abundance: NA
d_gene: TRBD1
CDR3nt: TGTGCCAGCAGGGGACAGGGCGACACTGAAGCTTTCTTT
CDR3aa: CASRGQGDTEAFF

v_gene: TRBV10-3
j_gene: TRBJ2-3
abundance: NA
d_gene: TRBD1
CDR3nt: TGTGCCATCAGTAACAACAGGGGACCTAGCACAGATACGCAGTATTTT
CDR3aa: CAISNNRGPSTDTQYF

v_gene: TRBV7-2
j_gene: TRBJ2-1
abundance: NA
d_gene: TRBD2
CDR3nt: TGTGCCAGCAGCACGGGGGGATACGAGCAGTTCTTC
CDR3aa: CASSTGGYEQFF

v_gene: TRBV30
j_gene: TRBJ2-5
abundance: NA
d_gene: TRBD1
CDR3nt: TGTGCCTGGAGGTATTGGGACAGGAGAGAAGAGACCCAGTACTTC
CDR3aa: CAWRYWDRREETQYF

v_gene: TRBV27
j_gene: TRBJ2-1
abundance: once
d_gene: NA
CDR3nt: TGTGCCAGCAGTTCCGGGACCTACAATGAGCAGTTCTTC
CDR3aa: CASSSGTYNEQFF

v_gene: TRBV20-1
j_gene: TRBJ2-2
abundance: NA
d_gene: NA
CDR3nt: TGCAGTGCTAGTAAAACAGGGATGGGCACCGGGGAGCTGTTTTTT
CDR3aa: CSASKTGMGTGELFF

v_gene: TRBV27
j_gene: TRBJ1-5
abundance: NA
d_gene: NA
CDR3nt: TGTGCCAGCAGAGTGCGGAGCAATCAGCCCCAGCATTTT
CDR3aa: CASRVRSNQPQHF

v_gene: TRBV5-1
j_gene: TRBJ2-5
abundance: once
d_gene: NA
CDR3nt: TGCGCCAGCGGGCCCGTGGCGGGGGCCCAAGAGACCCAGTACTTC
CDR3aa: CASGPVAGAQETQYF

v_gene: TRBV7-9
j_gene: TRBJ1-1
abundance: NA
d_gene: TRBD1
CDR3nt: TGTGCCAGCAGCCTGACTACAGGGGGGACTGAAGCTTTCTTT
CDR3aa: CASSLTTGGTEAFF